This T cell receptor (beta chain) was retrieved from a study of blood T cell repertoires in COVID-19. Study-wide background: COVID-19 samples collected from the United States, Italy and Spain covered acute and convalescent phases. The cDNA or gDNA used as material had been derived from T cells, B-cell-depleted T cells, or PBMCs.

This clone was seen a single time. In the original workflow: Counts of nucleated cells, estimated from reference gene primer amplification, were obtained. Profiling relied on immunoSEQ multiplex PCR, and the TCRdb table lists in-frame clones only, not all of them. V, J and clone size are those of that table, while D and trimming were read from the DNA. The profile shows about 50,000 clones, roughly 85% of them singletons. The germline gives CDR1 LGHDT, CDR2 YNNKEL (reference sequence). V was clipped by 2 bases and J by 3 bases; unmatched bases: 8. The CDR3 runs 18 residues. The rearrangement joins TRBV3-1 (or the pseudogene TRBV3-2) to TRBJ2-7; TRBD2 agrees at 15 bases. The clonotype was recovered from a man aged 65 to 85 with acute or convalescent COVID-19. The sequenced sample was peripheral blood. In DNA form, the CDR3 reads TGTGCCAGCAGCCAACCCGGGACTAGCGGGGGGAGGATCTACGAGCAGTACTTC. Protein sequence: CASSQPGTSGGRIYEQYF.